Following are 9 T cell receptor beta chains from one sample sequenced in a study of T cells in pancreatic ductal adenocarcinoma. Surgery without prior neoadjuvant therapy was the treatment of the selected pancreatic ductal adenocarcinoma patients. TCRdb keeps only in-frame clones here, not all; method: immunoSEQ multiplex PCR. The table has about 16,000 clones, around nine tenths seen once. Sequenced material: PBMCs. The receptors shown here come from a human donor with pancreatic ductal adenocarcinoma.

The chain uses TRBV7-2 and TRBJ1-4; 9 bases agree with TRBD1. The V gene end was trimmed by 4 bases and the J gene end by 2 bases; junction bases not matched to a gene: 5. The CDR3 spans 16 residues. The germline CDR1 and CDR2 sequences are SGHTA and FQGNSA. CDR3 sequence: CASSSTGGFTNEKLFF. The CDR3 bases are TGTGCCAGCAGCTCAACAGGGGGCTTCACTAATGAAAAACTGTTTTTT.

The chain combines TRBV5-1 with TRBJ1-6; 11 nucleotides match TRBD1. Germline V gene data show CDR1 as SGHRS and CDR2 as YFSETQ. The CDR3 contains 15 residues. Trimming at V came to 0 bases and at J to 9 bases, leaving 2 bases not matched to a gene. The CDR3 here is CASSLGDRGTSPLHF. The DNA of the CDR3 is TGCGCCAGCAGCTTGGGGGACAGGGGGACTTCACCCCTCCACTTT.

This chain connects TRBV18 to TRBJ1-5; 7 positions agree with TRBD1. Germline loops: CDR1 KGHSH, CDR2 LQKENI. The CDR3 covers 16 residues. V was pared by 0 bases and J by 2 bases, with 4 bases of the junction left unmatched. The CDR3 protein is CASSPPFGQGNQPQHF. CDR3 nucleotides: TGTGCCAGCTCACCACCCTTCGGACAGGGCAATCAGCCCCAGCATTTT.

This clone has just one count. This chain joins TRBV5-4 and TRBJ1-3; TRBD1 agrees at 10 bases. The CDR3 covers 16 residues. The V segment lost 4 bases and the J segment 4 bases; nucleotides outside the gene matches: 8. From germline, CDR1 is SGHNT and CDR2 YYREEE (reference sequence). CDR3 in DNA: TGTGCCAGCAGCACACGACAGGGGGCGAAAGGAAACACCATATATTTT. Amino acids: CASSTRQGAKGNTIYF.

In its sample, this clone was seen once. This chain joins TRBV7-9 and TRBJ2-3; D is tentatively TRBD1 or TRBD2 (5 bases each). The CDR3 is 14 amino acids. Germline CDR1 and CDR2: SEHNR and FQNEAQ (reference sequence). V shed 5 bases and J shed 5 bases, with 14 bases lying between them. The CDR3: CASSVPGRGDTQYF. CDR3 coding DNA: TGTGCCAGCAGCGTTCCGGGACGAGGAGATACGCAGTATTTT.

In its sample, this clone was seen once. V usage is TRBV29-1 and J usage is TRBJ2-2, with TRBD1 identical over 7 bases. Germline V CDR1 and CDR2: SQVTM, ANQGSEA. This CDR3 is 14 amino acids long. J gave up 1 base and V 6 bases, and 5 bases lay outside the gene matches. DNA for the CDR3: TGCAGCGTCAGACAGGGTTGGAACACCGGGGAGCTGTTTTTT. Protein: CSVRQGWNTGELFF.

The DNA of the CDR3 is TGCGCCAGCGGAGCGGGACCCCGCACAGATACGCAGTATTTT. Protein sequence: CASGAGPRTDTQYF. The rearrangement links TRBV5-1 to TRBJ2-3, with 7 bases identical to TRBD2. Looked up from germline, CDR1 is SGHRS and CDR2 is YFSETQ. This CDR3 contains 14 residues. J gave up 1 base and V 7 bases, and 6 bases lay outside the gene matches.

This rearrangement joins TRBV5-1 to TRBJ2-3, with 15 bases identical to TRBD2. With 3 bases clipped from V and 2 bases from J, the junction kept 10 bases outside the gene matches. CDR3 length: 19 residues. The germline gives CDR1 SGHRS, CDR2 YFSETQ. This chain's CDR3 is CASSWGLAGGTRFTDTQYF. As DNA, the CDR3 is TGCGCCAGCAGCTGGGGACTAGCGGGGGGAACCCGTTTCACAGATACGCAGTATTTT.

This rearrangement joins TRBV14 to TRBJ1-4; 7 bases map to TRBD1. The trim removed 4 bases at V and 7 bases at J, leaving 9 bases unmatched. The germline gives CDR1 SGHDN, CDR2 FVKESK. This CDR3 is 15 amino acids long. This CDR3 reads CASSPRQGGGEKLFF. The CDR3 DNA is TGTGCCAGCAGCCCCCGACAGGGTGGAGGTGAAAAACTGTTTTTT.